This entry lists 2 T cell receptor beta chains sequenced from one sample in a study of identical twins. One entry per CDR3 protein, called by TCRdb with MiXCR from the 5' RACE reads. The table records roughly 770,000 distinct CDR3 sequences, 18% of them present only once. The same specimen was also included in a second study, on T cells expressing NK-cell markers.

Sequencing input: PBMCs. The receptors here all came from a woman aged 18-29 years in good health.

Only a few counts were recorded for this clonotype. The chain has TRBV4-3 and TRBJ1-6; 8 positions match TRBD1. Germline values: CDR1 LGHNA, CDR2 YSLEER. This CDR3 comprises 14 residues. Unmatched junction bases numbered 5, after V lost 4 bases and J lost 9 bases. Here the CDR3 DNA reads TGCGCCAGCAGCCCTCGACAGGGGACTTCACCCCTCCACTTT. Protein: CASSPRQGTSPLHF.

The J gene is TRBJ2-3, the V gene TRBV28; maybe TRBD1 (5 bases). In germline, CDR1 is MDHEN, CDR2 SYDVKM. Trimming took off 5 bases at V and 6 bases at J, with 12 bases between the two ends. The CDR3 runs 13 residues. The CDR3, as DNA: TGTGCCAGCAGTCGCCCCTACAGGGATACGCAGTATTTT. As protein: CASSRPYRDTQYF.